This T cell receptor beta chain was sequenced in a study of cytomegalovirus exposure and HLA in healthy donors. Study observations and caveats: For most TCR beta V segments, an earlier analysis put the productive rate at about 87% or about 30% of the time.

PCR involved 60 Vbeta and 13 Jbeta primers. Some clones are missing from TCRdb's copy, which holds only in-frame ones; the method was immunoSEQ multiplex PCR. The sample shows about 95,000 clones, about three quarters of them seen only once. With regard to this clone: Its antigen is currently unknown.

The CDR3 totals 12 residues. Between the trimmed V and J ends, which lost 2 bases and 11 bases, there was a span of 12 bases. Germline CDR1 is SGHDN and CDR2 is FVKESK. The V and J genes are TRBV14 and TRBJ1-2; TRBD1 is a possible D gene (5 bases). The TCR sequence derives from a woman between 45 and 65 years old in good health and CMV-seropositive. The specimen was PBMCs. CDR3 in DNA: TGTGCCAGCAGCCAACTGGGACGGGGGTACACCTTC. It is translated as CASSQLGRGYTF.